Each of the 27 T cell receptor beta chains below was sequenced from the same sample in a study of T cells in Graves' hyperthyroidism and ophthalmopathy. Amplification of TCR beta CDR3 regions was performed using RNA transcripts as template. An initial round of RT-PCR targeting the TCR CDR3 relied on the HTBI primer set. A single record per CDR3 protein comes from TCRdb applying MiXCR to the multiplex PCR reads. This sample yields approximately 690,000 distinct CDR3 sequences, of which around 20% are seen a single time; around a third belongs to the top ten. The source material was blood. These receptors were taken from a man aged 30-40 years with Graves' ophthalmopathy.

This clonotype was counted between two and nine times. The chain is built from TRBV5-1 and TRBJ2-2; the D is unclear. The germline V and J ends were trimmed by 4 bases and 0 bases, with 10 bases remaining between them. Germline loops: CDR1 SGHRS, CDR2 YFSETQ. The CDR3 extends over 15 amino acids. CDR3 region: CASSTDRPNTGELFF. CDR3 DNA: TGCGCCAGCAGCACTGACCGCCCGAACACCGGGGAGCTGTTTTTT.

The gene calls are TRBV9 and TRBJ1-1; TRBD1 is a possible D gene (6 bases). This CDR3 has 15 residues. V gave up 3 bases and J gave up 1 base, with 13 bases separating them. Germline loops: CDR1 SGDLS, CDR2 YYNGEE. CDR3 protein: CASSGTGTPNTEAFF. As DNA, the CDR3 is TGTGCCAGCAGCGGAACCGGGACACCGAACACTGAAGCTTTCTTT.

The V and J genes are TRBV19 and TRBJ1-1, with no clear D. There are 16 residues in the CDR3. V lost 5 bases and J lost 1, with 17 bases in between. Germline CDR1 is LNHDA and CDR2 is SQIVND (reference sequence). CDR3 DNA: TGTGCCAGTAGTCCCCACCGCTCGGAGGCGAACACTGAAGCTTTCTTT. It encodes CASSPHRSEANTEAFF. Filled out from reference TRBV19 and TRBJ1-1, the complete variable domain reads DGGITQSPKYLFRKEGQNVTLSCEQNLNHDAMYWYRQDPGQGLRLIYYSQIVNDFQKGDIAEGYSVSREKKESFPLTVTSAQKNPTAFYLCASSPHRSEANTEAFFGQGTRLTVV.

This clonotype was recorded a few times. The chain has TRBV10-3 and TRBJ1-6; maybe TRBD1 (6 bases). The CDR3 is 13 amino acids. The germline gives CDR1 ENHRY, CDR2 SYGVKD. Trimming removed 11 bases from V and 14 bases from J, with 22 bases in between. In nucleotides, the CDR3 is TGTGCCGCCCGTATCCGAGAGGGGGTAGCCCTCCACTTT. This translates into CAARIREGVALHF.

This clonotype has more than one count but fewer than ten. V gene TRBV28 combines with J gene TRBJ1-3; the D is unclear. CDR3 size: 13 residues. The V end lost 7 bases, the J end lost 0 bases, and 7 bases lay between the germline ends. Germline loops: CDR1 MDHEN, CDR2 SYDVKM. CDR3 coding DNA: TGTGCCAGCACCGGGGTCTCTGGAAACACCATATATTTT. It codes for CASTGVSGNTIYF.

The gene calls are TRBV27 and TRBJ2-5; a weak D match, TRBD2 (6 bases). The V gene lost 3 bases and the J gene lost 1 base, with 6 bases spanning the gap. Germline CDR1 reads MNHEY; CDR2 reads SMNVEV (reference sequence). This CDR3 comprises 13 residues. CDR3 residues: CASSFSGQETQYF. For the CDR3, the DNA is TGTGCCAGCAGTTTTAGCGGCCAAGAGACCCAGTACTTC.

This clonotype was counted a few times. J is TRBJ2-1 and V is TRBV20-1, with D perhaps given as TRBD1 or TRBD2 (5 bases each). The germline V and J ends were trimmed by 3 bases and 4 bases, with 13 bases remaining between them. Germline V gene sequence: CDR1 DFQATT, CDR2 SNEGSKA (reference sequence). The CDR3 covers 14 residues. CDR3 in amino acids: CSARLGREYNEQFF. The DNA for the CDR3 is TGCAGTGCTAGGTTGGGACGAGAGTACAATGAGCAGTTCTTC.

This clonotype was seen just once. The rearrangement joins TRBV27 to TRBJ2-7, with TRBD1 matching 7 bases. The V gene's germline CDR1 is MNHEY and CDR2 SMNVEV (reference sequence). The CDR3 is made up of 14 amino acids. The V gene end was trimmed by 6 bases and the J gene end by 0 bases; junction bases not matched to a gene: 5. CDR3 sequence: CASRSGQTSYEQYF. DNA of the CDR3: TGTGCCAGCAGGTCGGGACAGACCTCCTACGAGCAGTACTTC.

This clonotype was detected only a few times. The V gene is TRBV6-1, the J gene TRBJ2-1; 8 nucleotides match TRBD2. With 3 bases clipped from V and 9 bases from J, the junction kept 7 bases outside the gene matches. This CDR3 comprises 14 residues. In germline, CDR1 is MNHNS, CDR2 SASEGT. CDR3 in DNA: TGTGCCAGCAGTGACCTCTCTAGCGGGCCTGAGCAGTTCTTC. Translated, it gives CASSDLSSGPEQFF.

This clonotype showed up many times. CDR3: CASSRTSGTEAFF. Here the CDR3 DNA reads TGTGCCAGCAGTAGGACCTCGGGCACTGAAGCTTTCTTT. The V and J genes are TRBV12-3 or TRBV12-4 and TRBJ1-1; no reliable D call. CDR3 length: 13 amino acids. The V end lost 5 bases, the J end lost 4 bases, and 11 bases lay between the germline ends.

The V gene is TRBV2, the J gene TRBJ2-1; D is perhaps TRBD1 or TRBD2 (6 bases each). The germline gives CDR1 SNHLY, CDR2 FYNNEI. Trimming shortened V by 6 bases and J by 5 bases, and 20 bases separated the two germline ends. The CDR3 runs 16 residues. CDR3 loop: CASSPLEGVLDNEQFF. For the CDR3, the DNA is TGTGCCAGCAGCCCATTGGAGGGGGTTCTGGACAATGAGCAGTTCTTC.

This clonotype was found a few times. The chain is built from TRBV5-1 and TRBJ2-7; TRBD1 or TRBD2 may be the D gene (5 bases each). CDR3 size: 15 residues. CDR1 and CDR2 from the germline V gene are SGHRS and YFSETQ. The V end was cut by 4 bases, the J end by 2 bases, with 16 bases between. The chain's CDR3 is CASSPRGDFAYEQYF. The CDR3 nucleotides are TGCGCCAGCAGCCCGAGGGGAGACTTCGCCTACGAGCAGTACTTC.

This clonotype appeared a single time. At one of its ends the junction is not consistent with the germline gene, which may arise from a read error. This chain links TRBV2 with TRBJ2-7, with D possibly TRBD2 on 5 matching bases. This CDR3 is built from 11 residues. Germline-derived CDR1 and CDR2 are SNHLY and FYNNEI. The CDR3 loop reads CASRDSYDQYF. The CDR3 DNA reads TGTGCCAGCAGGGACTCATACGACCAGTACTTC.

The chain combines TRBV27 with TRBJ2-7, with D perhaps TRBD2 (6 bases). V lost 8 bases to trimming and J lost 5 bases, with 16 bases between them. The CDR3 sequence is 13 residues long. Germline CDR1 MNHEY, CDR2 SMNVEV (reference sequence). CDR3 DNA: TGTGCCAGCGCTCGCACGGGAGCCCACGAGCAGTACTTC. Protein sequence: CASARTGAHEQYF.

This clonotype was seen a few times. The chain links TRBV20-1 to TRBJ1-6; D is perhaps TRBD1 (5 bases). The V and J ends lost 5 bases and 0 bases respectively, with 20 bases between them. Germline CDR1 is DFQATT and CDR2 is SNEGSKA (reference sequence). The CDR3 covers 18 residues. CDR3 DNA sequence: TGCAGTGCTCACACCATATCGGGGCCAGGCTCCTATAATTCACCCCTCCACTTT. This gives the protein CSAHTISGPGSYNSPLHF.

The rearrangement joins TRBV29-1 to TRBJ2-7; D uncertain. V gave up 4 bases and J gave up 1 base, with 8 bases separating them. Germline CDR1 is SQVTM and CDR2 is ANQGSEA. The length of the CDR3 is 12 residues. The CDR3 reads CSVANRSYEQYF. CDR3 nucleotide sequence: TGCAGCGTTGCTAATCGATCCTACGAGCAGTACTTC.

This clonotype was seen a few times. The chain links TRBV7-9 to TRBJ1-2, with D possibly being TRBD1 (6 bases). Per the germline V gene, CDR1 is SEHNR and CDR2 is FQNEAQ (reference sequence). This CDR3 spans 17 amino acids. V shed 0 bases and J shed 1 base, with 15 bases lying between them. CDR3 sequence (DNA): TGTGCCAGCAGCTTAGCCCGGCCCCGAGGGGGTAACTATGGCTACACCTTC. It yields the protein CASSLARPRGGNYGYTF. Variable domain in full (rest from reference TRBV7-9 and TRBJ1-2): DTGVSQNPRHKITKRGQNVTFRCDPISEHNRLYWYRQTLGQGPEFLTYFQNEAQLEKSRLLSDRFSAERPKGSFSTLEIQRTEQGDSAMYLCASSLARPRGGNYGYTFGSGTRLTVV.

There are many counts of this clonotype. The J gene is TRBJ1-1, the V gene TRBV18, with D possibly being TRBD1 (6 bases). CDR1 and CDR2 from the germline V gene are KGHSH and LQKENI. This CDR3 comprises 15 residues. The V and J ends lost 0 bases and 3 bases respectively, with 11 bases between them. CDR3 sequence: CASSPPDSPYTEAFF. CDR3 DNA sequence: TGTGCCAGCTCACCACCGGACAGTCCTTACACTGAAGCTTTCTTT.

The chain recombines TRBV5-1 with TRBJ2-1, with D uncertain. V was shortened by 1 base and J by 9 bases, with 11 bases between the two germline ends. CDR3 length: 13 residues. CDR1 is SGHRS and CDR2 is YFSETQ in the germline V gene. The CDR3 sequence: CASSLRTNPEQFF. The CDR3 DNA is TGCGCCAGCAGCTTGCGTACTAACCCTGAGCAGTTCTTC.

V and J are TRBV11-3 and TRBJ2-7, with 7 bases lining up with TRBD2. CDR1 and CDR2 (germline): SGHNT, YENEEA. V gave up 0 bases and J gave up 3 bases; unmatched junction bases: 8. There are 16 residues in the CDR3. The CDR3 region is CASSLDQTSRFYEQYF. The CDR3 region has the DNA TGTGCCAGCAGCTTAGATCAGACTAGCAGGTTCTACGAGCAGTACTTC.

This clonotype was found once. No conserved phenylalanine or tryptophan ends this CDR3, so it is likely a read error. The chain uses TRBV7-8 and TRBJ2-5, with 7 bases aligning to TRBD1. V lost 5 bases and J lost 3; bases outside the gene matches: 3. This CDR3 is built from 13 residues. CDR1 is SGHVS, CDR2 FQNEAQ, per germline. CDR3 in DNA: TGTGCCAGCAGCCTTGACAGGGAAGAGACCCAGTACCTC. It encodes CASSLDREETQYL.

V gene TRBV10-2 combines with J gene TRBJ1-1, with D possibly being TRBD1 (5 bases). V dropped 6 bases and J dropped 0 bases, with 8 bases sitting between them. Germline loops: CDR1 WSHSY, CDR2 SAAADI. This CDR3 is 13 amino acids long. The CDR3 region is CASRGRMNTEAFF. The CDR3 DNA reads TGCGCCAGCAGGGGACGGATGAACACTGAAGCTTTCTTT.

V usage is TRBV20-1 and J usage is TRBJ2-1; D is perhaps TRBD1 (6 bases). V was trimmed by 2 bases and J by 2 bases, leaving 10 bases between them. This CDR3 has 14 amino acids. Germline V gene sequence: CDR1 DFQATT, CDR2 SNEGSKA (reference sequence). The CDR3 loop reads CSARQGKTYNEQFF. The CDR3 bases are TGCAGTGCTAGACAGGGGAAGACCTACAATGAGCAGTTCTTC.

The CDR3 here is CASSSPRGAGVSSYEQYF. CDR3 DNA: TGTGCCAGCAGTTCGCCCCGCGGGGCAGGGGTTTCCTCCTACGAGCAGTACTTC. The chain has TRBV28 and TRBJ2-7; D may correspond to TRBD1 or TRBD2 (6 bases each). The germline V gene encodes CDR1 MDHEN and CDR2 SYDVKM. Trimming left V 4 bases short and J 0 bases short, with 22 bases between. The CDR3 extends over 18 amino acids.

This clonotype came up a few times. The V gene is TRBV30, the J gene TRBJ1-2, with D unclear. From germline, CDR1 is GTSNPN and CDR2 SVGIG (reference sequence). V gave up 0 bases and J gave up 8 bases, with 13 bases separating them. This CDR3 comprises 13 residues. CDR3 DNA sequence: TGTGCCTGGAGTGTGACACCTTTTTACGGCTACACCTTC. The encoded protein is CAWSVTPFYGYTF.

The gene calls are TRBV15 and TRBJ2-5, with unresolved D. Germline CDR1 reads LNHNV; CDR2 reads YYDKDF (reference sequence). Trimming took off 0 bases at V and 0 bases at J, with 5 bases between the two ends. This CDR3 contains 14 residues. As DNA, the CDR3 is TGTGCCACCAGCAGAGACAGGAACCAAGAGACCCAGTACTTC. Translating it yields CATSRDRNQETQYF.

In DNA form, the CDR3 reads TGCGCCAGCAGCTTGGCCAACTTGGCTAGCGGGAGTAACGAGCAGTACTTC. Translated: CASSLANLASGSNEQYF. The V and J genes are TRBV5-1 and TRBJ2-7; 10 bases are a match to TRBD2. This CDR3 is built from 17 residues. V shed 0 bases, J shed 5 bases, and the junction held 11 bases outside the gene matches. Germline values: CDR1 SGHRS, CDR2 YFSETQ.